The clone carrying this T cell receptor (beta chain) has a handful of counts. Its antigen is unidentified. The data derive from a study of T cell clones after liver transplantation. The data were produced by immunoSEQ multiplex PCR, yet TCRdb's version contains in-frame clones alone and is incomplete. The sample contains over 45,000 clones, about 67% of which appear only once. Findings and limits, study-wide: Post-transplant time points were not standardized, so conclusions are preliminary.

This sample comprised CD4+ T cells from blood, obtained around 52 months after liver transplant. This receptor was taken from a human patient who received a liver transplant. These T cells may partly come from the graft donor.

CDR3 sequence: CASSFGAYGYTF. In DNA, the CDR3 is TGTGCCAGCAGCTTCGGTGCTTATGGCTACACCTTC. The chain joins TRBV7-9 to TRBJ1-2, with no clear D. CDR1 is SEHNR, CDR2 FQNEAQ, per germline (reference sequence). V gave up 3 bases and J gave up 5 bases, with 7 bases separating them. There are 12 residues in the CDR3.